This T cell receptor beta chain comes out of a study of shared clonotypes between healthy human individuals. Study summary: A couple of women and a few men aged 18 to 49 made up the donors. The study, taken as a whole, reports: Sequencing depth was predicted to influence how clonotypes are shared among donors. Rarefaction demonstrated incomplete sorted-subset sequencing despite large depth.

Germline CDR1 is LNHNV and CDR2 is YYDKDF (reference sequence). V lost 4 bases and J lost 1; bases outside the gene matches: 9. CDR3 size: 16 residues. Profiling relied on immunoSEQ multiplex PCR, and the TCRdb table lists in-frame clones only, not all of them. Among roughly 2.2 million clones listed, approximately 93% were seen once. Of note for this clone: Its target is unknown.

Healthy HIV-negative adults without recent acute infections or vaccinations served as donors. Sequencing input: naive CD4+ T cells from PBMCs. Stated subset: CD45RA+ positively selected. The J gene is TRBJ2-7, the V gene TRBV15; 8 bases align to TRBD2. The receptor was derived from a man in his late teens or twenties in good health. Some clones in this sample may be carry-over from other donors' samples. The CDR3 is CATSKDAGTRSYEQYF. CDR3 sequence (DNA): TGTGCCACCAGCAAAGACGCCGGGACTAGATCCTACGAGCAGTACTTC.